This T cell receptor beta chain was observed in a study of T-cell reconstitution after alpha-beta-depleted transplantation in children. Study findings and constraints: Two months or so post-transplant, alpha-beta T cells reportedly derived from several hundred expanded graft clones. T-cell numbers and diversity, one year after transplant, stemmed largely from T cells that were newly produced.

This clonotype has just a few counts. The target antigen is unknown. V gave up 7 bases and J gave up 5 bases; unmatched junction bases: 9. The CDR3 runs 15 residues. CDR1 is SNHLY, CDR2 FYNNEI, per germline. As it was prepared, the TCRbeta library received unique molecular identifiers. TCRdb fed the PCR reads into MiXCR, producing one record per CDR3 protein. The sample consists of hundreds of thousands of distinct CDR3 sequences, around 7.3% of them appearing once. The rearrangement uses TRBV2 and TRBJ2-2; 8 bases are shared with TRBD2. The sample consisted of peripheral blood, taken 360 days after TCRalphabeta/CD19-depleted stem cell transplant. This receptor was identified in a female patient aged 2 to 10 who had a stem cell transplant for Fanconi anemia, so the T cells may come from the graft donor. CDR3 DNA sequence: TGTGCCAGCACCCAGACGGGGGGGTGGACCGGGGAGCTGTTTTTT. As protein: CASTQTGGWTGELFF.